The rows below give T cell receptor beta chains drawn from one sample of a study of blood T cell repertoires in COVID-19. Profiling relied on immunoSEQ multiplex PCR, and the TCRdb table lists in-frame clones only, not all of them. Found here are some 100,000 clones, roughly 78% of them singletons; the top ten hold less than 9%. Material: peripheral blood. All receptors derive from a man aged 50 to 60 with active or convalescent COVID-19. Each CDR3 is given with its conserved first and last residue. The D gene is left open where the match is weak. The size of a clone is reported for some rows only, either as once, few or many, or as a class for expanded clones.

clone_size: once; v_call: TRBV2; d_call: TRBD2; j_call: TRBJ2-1; cdr3_nt: TGTGCCAGCAGTGAGGCGGGGGGCCTATTAGATGAGCAGTTCTTC; cdr3_aa: CASSEAGGLLDEQFF
clone_size: -; v_call: TRBV4-1; d_call: -; j_call: TRBJ1-2; cdr3_nt: TGCGCCAGCAGCCTAGGGCAGGGAAATGGCTACACCTTC; cdr3_aa: CASSLGQGNGYTF
clone_size: -; v_call: TRBV19; d_call: -; j_call: TRBJ2-2; cdr3_nt: TGTGCCAGTAGTATAGGAGGACCGACTAACGGGGAGCTGTTTTTT; cdr3_aa: CASSIGGPTNGELFF
clone_size: once; v_call: TRBV5-1; d_call: -; j_call: TRBJ2-6; cdr3_nt: TGCGCCAGCAGCTTGACCGAGGCTGGGGCCAACGTCCTGACTTTC; cdr3_aa: CASSLTEAGANVLTF
clone_size: -; v_call: TRBV5-1; d_call: TRBD1; j_call: TRBJ2-1; cdr3_nt: TGCGCCAGCAGCCCGCTTGGCGGACAGGGCTCCTACAATGAGCAGTTCTTC; cdr3_aa: CASSPLGGQGSYNEQFF
clone_size: -; v_call: TRBV2; d_call: -; j_call: TRBJ2-4; cdr3_nt: TGTGCCAGCCAGGGGCCTCCTCTAGCCAAAAACATTCAGTACTTC; cdr3_aa: CASQGPPLAKNIQYF
clone_size: once; v_call: TRBV4-3; d_call: -; j_call: TRBJ2-7; cdr3_nt: TGCGCCAGCAGCCAAGGGGGAGCTTCCGAGCAGTACTTC; cdr3_aa: CASSQGGASEQYF
clone_size: -; v_call: TRBV28; d_call: -; j_call: TRBJ1-2; cdr3_nt: TGTGCCAGCAAACCGGGATTCTATGGCTACACCTTC; cdr3_aa: CASKPGFYGYTF
clone_size: -; v_call: TRBV5-1; d_call: TRBD1; j_call: TRBJ1-1; cdr3_nt: TGCGCCAGCAGCTTGGTACAGGGGGGGAACACTGAAGCTTTCTTT; cdr3_aa: CASSLVQGGNTEAFF
clone_size: -; v_call: TRBV9; d_call: TRBD2; j_call: TRBJ2-1; cdr3_nt: TGTGCCAGCAGCGCGGGGGGGAGCTCCTACAATGAGCAGTTCTTC; cdr3_aa: CASSAGGSSYNEQFF
clone_size: -; v_call: TRBV7-2; d_call: TRBD1; j_call: TRBJ1-6; cdr3_nt: TGTGCCAGCAGCTTAGTAGGGGGCGTGGGTTCACCCCTCCACTTT; cdr3_aa: CASSLVGGVGSPLHF
clone_size: -; v_call: TRBV18; d_call: -; j_call: TRBJ1-5; cdr3_nt: TGTGCCAGCTCACCAGGCGGGGTGAGCAATCAGCCCCAGCATTTT; cdr3_aa: CASSPGGVSNQPQHF
clone_size: -; v_call: TRBV18; d_call: -; j_call: TRBJ1-1; cdr3_nt: TGTGCCAGCTCACCCCCGACAGCGTTAGACACTGAAGCTTTCTTT; cdr3_aa: CASSPPTALDTEAFF
clone_size: once; v_call: TRBV18; d_call: TRBD1; j_call: TRBJ2-3; cdr3_nt: TGTGCCAGCTCACCACGCGCACGGGACAGTAGAGATACGCAGTATTTT; cdr3_aa: CASSPRARDSRDTQYF
clone_size: few; v_call: TRBV10-3; d_call: -; j_call: TRBJ1-1; cdr3_nt: TGTGCCATCACCCAGGGCGATTACACTGAAGCTTTCTTT; cdr3_aa: CAITQGDYTEAFF
clone_size: -; v_call: TRBV3-1/TRBV3-2; d_call: -; j_call: TRBJ1-6; cdr3_nt: TGTGCCAGCAGCCAAGAAGGAGGGTACAATTCACCCCTCCACTTT; cdr3_aa: CASSQEGGYNSPLHF
clone_size: -; v_call: TRBV29-1; d_call: TRBD1; j_call: TRBJ2-7; cdr3_nt: TGCAGCGTTGGGGACAGGGGTTTGTCCGAGCAGTACTTC; cdr3_aa: CSVGDRGLSEQYF
clone_size: -; v_call: TRBV18; d_call: -; j_call: TRBJ2-5; cdr3_nt: TGTGCCAGCTCACCCCGGGATCTAGTATACCAAGAGACCCAGTACTTC; cdr3_aa: CASSPRDLVYQETQYF
clone_size: -; v_call: TRBV4-1; d_call: -; j_call: TRBJ1-6; cdr3_nt: TGCGCCAGCAGCCAAGCGGGCTCCTATAATTCACCCCTCCACTTT; cdr3_aa: CASSQAGSYNSPLHF
clone_size: -; v_call: TRBV7-6; d_call: TRBD2; j_call: TRBJ2-7; cdr3_nt: TGTGCCAGCGCCGGGACTAGCGGGGGGGCCTCCTACGAGCAGTACTTC; cdr3_aa: CASAGTSGGASYEQYF
clone_size: -; v_call: TRBV19; d_call: TRBD1; j_call: TRBJ1-1; cdr3_nt: TGTGCCAGTAGGGGACAGGGGAACACTGAAGCTTTCTTT; cdr3_aa: CASRGQGNTEAFF
clone_size: -; v_call: TRBV4-1; d_call: -; j_call: TRBJ2-7; cdr3_nt: TGCGCCAGCAGCCAATCCTCAGTACACGAGCAGTACTTC; cdr3_aa: CASSQSSVHEQYF
clone_size: -; v_call: TRBV9; d_call: TRBD2; j_call: TRBJ2-1; cdr3_nt: TGTGCCAGCAGCGTGAGCGGGGGGGCACCCACCAACAATGAGCAGTTCTTC; cdr3_aa: CASSVSGGAPTNNEQFF
clone_size: -; v_call: TRBV3-1/TRBV3-2; d_call: -; j_call: TRBJ2-3; cdr3_nt: TGTGCCAGCAGCCAATTGACTACCACAGATACGCAGTATTTT; cdr3_aa: CASSQLTTTDTQYF
clone_size: -; v_call: TRBV5-5; d_call: -; j_call: TRBJ1-6; cdr3_nt: TGTGCCAGCAGCTTGGAGAGGGGAGGATCACCCCTCCACTTT; cdr3_aa: CASSLERGGSPLHF
clone_size: -; v_call: TRBV18; d_call: -; j_call: TRBJ2-7; cdr3_nt: TGTGCCAGCTCACCACCGGGGCCCTCCCAGGGCGAGCAGTACTTC; cdr3_aa: CASSPPGPSQGEQYF
clone_size: -; v_call: TRBV29-1; d_call: TRBD1; j_call: TRBJ2-3; cdr3_nt: TGCAGCGTTGGGGGACAGGGCTCGGGAGATACGCAGTATTTT; cdr3_aa: CSVGGQGSGDTQYF
clone_size: -; v_call: TRBV28; d_call: TRBD1; j_call: TRBJ1-2; cdr3_nt: TGTGCCAGCAGTTTTCAGGGGGCGCAAGGCTACACCTTC; cdr3_aa: CASSFQGAQGYTF
clone_size: -; v_call: TRBV29-1; d_call: -; j_call: TRBJ2-3; cdr3_nt: TGCAGCGTTGATGGTGGCAAACGAGATACGCAGTATTTT; cdr3_aa: CSVDGGKRDTQYF
clone_size: -; v_call: TRBV6-2/TRBV6-3; d_call: -; j_call: TRBJ2-3; cdr3_nt: TGTGCCAGCAGTTACTGGACGGGGGGCACAGATACGCAGTATTTT; cdr3_aa: CASSYWTGGTDTQYF
clone_size: -; v_call: TRBV28; d_call: TRBD2; j_call: TRBJ2-1; cdr3_nt: TGTGCCAGTCTTCCCGGCGGGGGGTCCTACAATGAGCAGTTCTTC; cdr3_aa: CASLPGGGSYNEQFF
clone_size: -; v_call: TRBV5-1; d_call: TRBD1; j_call: TRBJ1-1; cdr3_nt: TGCGCCAGCAGCTCAGGGGACAGGGGGCAAGAAGCTTTCTTT; cdr3_aa: CASSSGDRGQEAFF
clone_size: once; v_call: TRBV12-3/TRBV12-4; d_call: -; j_call: TRBJ2-2; cdr3_nt: TGTGCCAGCACCCGACAGACCTCCGGGGAGCTGTTTTTT; cdr3_aa: CASTRQTSGELFF
clone_size: -; v_call: TRBV5-4; d_call: -; j_call: TRBJ2-4; cdr3_nt: TGTGCCAGCAGCTTGGCCCCTTCTGCCAAAAACATTCAGTACTTC; cdr3_aa: CASSLAPSAKNIQYF
clone_size: -; v_call: TRBV18; d_call: -; j_call: TRBJ2-6; cdr3_nt: TGTGCCAGCCAGGGCAGCTTTGTCTCTGGGGCCAACGTCCTGACTTTC; cdr3_aa: CASQGSFVSGANVLTF
clone_size: -; v_call: TRBV25-1; d_call: TRBD1; j_call: TRBJ1-1; cdr3_nt: TGTGCCAGCAGTGTAGGGACAGGGGTCATGAACACTGAAGCTTTCTTT; cdr3_aa: CASSVGTGVMNTEAFF
clone_size: -; v_call: TRBV2; d_call: TRBD1; j_call: TRBJ1-6; cdr3_nt: TGTGCCAGCAGTGGTCGACAGGGCTCGATCGCGAATTCACCCCTCCACTTT; cdr3_aa: CASSGRQGSIANSPLHF
clone_size: -; v_call: TRBV18; d_call: TRBD1; j_call: TRBJ1-4; cdr3_nt: TGTGCCAGCTCAATAGGACAGGCAACTAATGAAAAACTGTTTTTT; cdr3_aa: CASSIGQATNEKLFF
clone_size: -; v_call: TRBV7-8; d_call: TRBD1; j_call: TRBJ1-1; cdr3_nt: TGTGCCAGCCACAGGGGGATGAACACTGAAGCTTTCTTT; cdr3_aa: CASHRGMNTEAFF
clone_size: -; v_call: TRBV5-4; d_call: -; j_call: TRBJ1-1; cdr3_nt: TGTGCCAGCAGCCCTCGGGGGGGCACTGAAGCTTTCTTT; cdr3_aa: CASSPRGGTEAFF
clone_size: -; v_call: TRBV6-5; d_call: -; j_call: TRBJ2-1; cdr3_nt: TGTGCCAGCAGTTACTCGTGGCAGGGGAGTTGGAATGAGCAGTTCTTC; cdr3_aa: CASSYSWQGSWNEQFF
clone_size: -; v_call: TRBV28; d_call: TRBD1; j_call: TRBJ2-5; cdr3_nt: TGTGCCAGCAGTTTACCGACAGGGGGCACAGAGACCCAGTACTTC; cdr3_aa: CASSLPTGGTETQYF
clone_size: -; v_call: TRBV3-1/TRBV3-2; d_call: -; j_call: TRBJ2-1; cdr3_nt: TGTGCCAGCAGCCAAATACAGGGCGGTGAGCAGTTCTTC; cdr3_aa: CASSQIQGGEQFF